This passage covers 20 T cell receptor beta chains from one sample sequenced in a study of T-cell reconstitution after alpha-beta-depleted transplantation in children. Preparing the TCRbeta library involved the use of unique molecular identifiers. TCRdb re-analysed the PCR reads in MiXCR, keeping a single row per CDR3 protein. The profile shows a few hundred thousand distinct CDR3 sequences, over 20% of them singletons. The input for sequencing was PBMCs, taken before TCRalphabeta/CD19-depleted stem cell transplant. Every receptor here comes from a boy under two years old with Wiskott-Aldrich syndrome, due to receive a stem cell transplant.

The sample holds one count of this clonotype. J is TRBJ2-3 and V is TRBV4-2, with TRBD2 matching 8 bases. Trimming removed 3 bases from V and 0 bases from J; junction bases left unmatched: 14. Germline V gene lookup returns CDR1 LGHNA and CDR2 YNFKEQ. The CDR3 extends over 19 amino acids. The CDR3 protein is CASSQMAGGEAFSTDTQYF. The DNA for the CDR3 is TGTGCCAGCAGCCAGATGGCCGGGGGGGAAGCGTTTAGCACAGATACGCAGTATTTT.

The V call is TRBV11-2, the J call TRBJ2-7; TRBD2 matches 15 bases. Germline CDR1 SGHAT, CDR2 FQNNGV. This CDR3 spans 20 amino acids. V was clipped by 5 bases and J by 1 base; unmatched bases: 15. DNA for the CDR3: TGTGCCAGCAGCCGTTTGGGACTAGCGGGAGGCCCCCGCCTATCCTACGAGCAGTACTTC. It encodes CASSRLGLAGGPRLSYEQYF.

V usage is TRBV5-1 and J usage is TRBJ2-2; a weak D match, TRBD1 (5 bases). Germline CDR1 is SGHRS and CDR2 is YFSETQ. The V end lost 0 bases, the J end lost 4 bases, and 10 bases lay between the germline ends. This CDR3 has 15 amino acids. The CDR3 protein is CASSLGPGPTGELFF. The CDR3 DNA reads TGCGCCAGCAGCTTGGGGCCAGGGCCCACCGGGGAGCTGTTTTTT.

CDR3 in DNA: TGCAGTGCTAGCCAACCTAGCGGGAGCCTGGGCTACGAGCAGTACTTC. The encoded protein is CSASQPSGSLGYEQYF. This rearrangement joins TRBV20-1 to TRBJ2-7; TRBD2 matches 10 bases. V lost 3 bases, J lost 3 bases, and 11 bases stayed unmatched. This CDR3 has 16 amino acids. The germline CDR1 and CDR2 sequences are DFQATT and SNEGSKA (reference sequence).

The gene calls are TRBV7-9 and TRBJ2-4; D may be TRBD2 (6 bases). The germline V gene encodes CDR1 SEHNR and CDR2 FQNEAQ (reference sequence). The ends were cut back, 5 bases at V and 0 bases at J, with 14 bases in the middle. The CDR3 extends over 16 amino acids. CDR3: CASSHPGLEAKNIQYF. The CDR3 DNA reads TGTGCCAGCAGCCACCCGGGACTTGAAGCCAAAAACATTCAGTACTTC.

V and J are TRBV5-1 and TRBJ2-5; D is perhaps TRBD1 (6 bases). Trimming left V 4 bases short and J 7 bases short, with 17 bases between. Germline V CDR1 and CDR2: SGHRS, YFSETQ. The CDR3 spans 14 residues. The CDR3 loop is CASSPGDGEGTQYF. In DNA, the CDR3 is TGCGCCAGCAGCCCAGGGGATGGTGAAGGGACCCAGTACTTC.

The rearrangement links TRBV11-2 to TRBJ1-2; D gene uncertain. From germline, CDR1 is SGHAT and CDR2 FQNNGV. This CDR3 contains 14 residues. Trimming shortened V by 0 bases and J by 4 bases, and 9 bases separated the two germline ends. This CDR3 is CASSLDLPGYGYTF. The CDR3 nucleotides read TGTGCCAGCAGCTTAGATCTCCCAGGCTATGGCTACACCTTC.

The V gene is TRBV28, the J gene TRBJ2-5, with 10 bases aligning to TRBD2. CDR1 and CDR2 (germline): MDHEN, SYDVKM. The CDR3 loop spans 15 amino acids. The V gene end was trimmed by 6 bases and the J gene end by 4 bases; junction bases not matched to a gene: 8. The CDR3 DNA reads TGTGCCAGCAGCAAAGTACGACTAGCGGGAGAGACCCAGTACTTC. Its protein product is CASSKVRLAGETQYF.

The J gene is TRBJ2-1, the V gene TRBV29-1; D perhaps matches TRBD1 (5 bases). The V end was cut by 5 bases, the J end by 2 bases, with 10 bases between. CDR3 length: 13 amino acids. CDR1 is SQVTM and CDR2 is ANQGSEA in the germline V gene. The CDR3 region is CSVTTATYNEQFF. The CDR3 DNA reads TGCAGCGTTACGACAGCTACCTACAATGAGCAGTTCTTC.

V gene TRBV7-7 combines with J gene TRBJ1-5; D might be TRBD1 (6 bases). The germline V gene encodes CDR1 SSHAT and CDR2 FNYEAQ (reference sequence). Between the trimmed V and J ends, which lost 4 bases and 3 bases, there was a span of 16 bases. The CDR3 is made up of 16 amino acids. The DNA of the CDR3 is TGTGCCAGCAGCTCCCTCTTGGCGGGGGCCAATCAGCCCCAGCATTTT. It codes for CASSSLLAGANQPQHF.

This clonotype has a handful of counts. V and J are TRBV7-2 and TRBJ2-6; TRBD1 is a possible D gene (5 bases). Trimming left V 2 bases short and J 0 bases short, with 11 bases between. Germline V lookup: CDR1 SGHTA, CDR2 FQGNSA. The CDR3 length is 17 residues. The CDR3 spells CASSLQPQASGANVLTF. CDR3 nucleotides: TGTGCCAGCAGCTTACAGCCACAGGCCTCTGGGGCCAACGTCCTGACTTTC.

This clonotype has just a few counts. V and J are TRBV5-1 and TRBJ2-5; no firm D call. The CDR3 covers 11 residues. The germline V gene encodes CDR1 SGHRS and CDR2 YFSETQ. Trimming took off 5 bases at V and 3 bases at J, with 5 bases between the two ends. The DNA for the CDR3 is TGCGCCAGCAGACAGAAAGAGACCCAGTACTTC. Its protein is CASRQKETQYF.

CDR3 DNA sequence: TGTGCCATCAGAGCGGGAGGCACGGAAAATGAGCAGTTCTTC. Its protein product is CAIRAGGTENEQFF. This chain joins TRBV10-3 and TRBJ2-1, with TRBD2 matching over 9 bases. V lost 6 bases and J lost 7; bases outside the gene matches: 7. This CDR3 contains 14 residues. Germline CDR1 and CDR2: ENHRY and SYGVKD.

In this sample, this clonotype turned up a few times. The rearrangement links TRBV27 to TRBJ2-1; TRBD2 agrees at 11 bases. CDR3 size: 14 residues. In germline, CDR1 is MNHEY, CDR2 SMNVEV (reference sequence). The ends lost 7 bases at V and 9 bases at J; junction bases unmatched: 8. The CDR3 region has the DNA TGTGCCAGCAATAGCGGGAGGGCCACGGTTGAGCAGTTCTTC. Amino acids: CASNSGRATVEQFF.

This clonotype has more than one count but fewer than ten. V usage is TRBV9 and J usage is TRBJ2-1; D possibly corresponds to TRBD2 (6 bases). V was pared by 3 bases and J by 0 bases, with 10 bases between. Germline V gives CDR1 SGDLS, CDR2 YYNGEE. This CDR3 region has 15 residues. CDR3 loop: CASSGRDLSYNEQFF. DNA for the CDR3: TGTGCCAGCAGCGGGCGGGACCTCTCCTACAATGAGCAGTTCTTC.

The chain recombines TRBV4-2 with TRBJ2-5; 13 nucleotides align to TRBD2. In germline, CDR1 is LGHNA, CDR2 YNFKEQ. The junction had 7 bases not matched to a gene; V was cut back by 2 bases and J by 4 bases. This CDR3 has 17 amino acids. The CDR3 sequence: CASSQSGLAGSGETQYF. The CDR3, as DNA: TGTGCCAGCAGCCAATCGGGACTAGCGGGATCGGGAGAGACCCAGTACTTC.

This clonotype was recorded a few times. V and J are TRBV5-1 and TRBJ2-2, with a weak D call TRBD2 (5 bases). The CDR3 consists of 16 residues. V was pared by 5 bases and J by 0 bases, with 14 bases between. From germline, CDR1 is SGHRS and CDR2 YFSETQ. The chain's CDR3 is CASRDGLAANTGELFF. CDR3 bases: TGCGCCAGCAGAGACGGACTGGCGGCGAACACCGGGGAGCTGTTTTTT.

This chain connects TRBV2 to TRBJ2-2; D not certain. This CDR3 is built from 16 residues. CDR1 SNHLY and CDR2 FYNNEI come from the germline V gene. Trimming took 3 bases from V and 6 from J, leaving 17 bases between them. The CDR3 DNA reads as TGTGCCAGCAGTGAGGTGGACCCTTTGTCGGCCGGGGAGCTGTTTTTT. It encodes CASSEVDPLSAGELFF.

V gene TRBV19 combines with J gene TRBJ1-1; no definite D call. V lost 1 base and J lost 6, with 6 bases in between. The CDR3 is 12 residues long. CDR1 is LNHDA, CDR2 SQIVND, per germline (reference sequence). This CDR3 is CASSIGRSEAFF. The CDR3, as DNA: TGTGCCAGTAGTATAGGGCGGTCTGAAGCTTTCTTT.

V and J are TRBV5-1 and TRBJ2-1, with unresolved D. Deletions cut 1 base from V and 3 bases from J, with 5 bases between. Germline assignment: CDR1 SGHRS and CDR2 YFSETQ. The CDR3 covers 13 residues. CDR3 region: CASSLQIYNEQFF. The CDR3 coding sequence is TGCGCCAGCAGCTTGCAGATCTACAATGAGCAGTTCTTC.